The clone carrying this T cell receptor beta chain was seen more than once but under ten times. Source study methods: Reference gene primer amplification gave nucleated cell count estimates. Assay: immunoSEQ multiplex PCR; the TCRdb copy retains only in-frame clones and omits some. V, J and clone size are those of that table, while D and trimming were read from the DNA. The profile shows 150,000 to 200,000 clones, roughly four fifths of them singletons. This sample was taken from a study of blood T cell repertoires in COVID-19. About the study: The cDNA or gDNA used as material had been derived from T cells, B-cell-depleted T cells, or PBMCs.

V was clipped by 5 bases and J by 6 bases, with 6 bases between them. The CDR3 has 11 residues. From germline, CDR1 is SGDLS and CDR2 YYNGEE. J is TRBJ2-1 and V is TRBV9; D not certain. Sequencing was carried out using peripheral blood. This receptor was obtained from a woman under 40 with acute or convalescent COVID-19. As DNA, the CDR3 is TGTGCCAGCAGGTTCTCCAATGAGCAGTTCTTC. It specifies CASRFSNEQFF. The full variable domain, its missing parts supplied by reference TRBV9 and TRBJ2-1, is DSGVTQTPKHLITATGQRVTLRCSPRSGDLSVYWYQQSLDQGLQFLIQYYNGEERAKGNILERFSAQQFPDLHSELNLSSLELGDSALYFCASRFSNEQFFGPGTRLTVL.